This T cell receptor (beta chain) was observed in a study of blood T cell repertoires in COVID-19. The CDR3 contains 14 residues. The V end lost 4 bases, the J end lost 4 bases, and 14 bases lay between the germline ends. Germline CDR1 and CDR2: SGHDT and YYEEEE. Some clones are missing from TCRdb's copy, which holds only in-frame ones; the method was immunoSEQ multiplex PCR. The profile shows 200,000 to 250,000 clones, around 85% of them singletons. The rearrangement uses TRBV5-6 and TRBJ2-5; D is perhaps TRBD1 (6 bases). The source material was peripheral blood. The receptor was isolated from a human donor in a cohort sampled during active COVID-19. The CDR3 spells CASSQNRVGETQYF. Here the CDR3 DNA reads TGTGCCAGCAGCCAAAACAGGGTTGGAGAGACCCAGTACTTC.